Sequencing of this T cell receptor (beta chain) was carried out in a study of blood T cell repertoires in COVID-19. In the study overall: Nucleic acid was either cDNA or gDNA, and it came from T cells, B-cell-depleted T cells, or PBMCs.

Study processing details: Estimation of nucleated cell counts was performed using reference gene primer amplification. TCRdb's copy holds only in-frame clones and misses some; the assay was immunoSEQ multiplex PCR. The V and J calls and clone size are taken from that table; D and trimming were inferred from the DNA. The data hold about 210,000 clones, with roughly four fifths observed a single time. This CDR3 is 16 amino acids long. Germline-derived CDR1 and CDR2 are SGHNT and YENEEA. The V and J ends lost 6 bases and 5 bases, in that order; junction bases with no gene match: 13. This TCR was sampled from a woman aged 40 to 49 with active or convalescent COVID-19. The sample comprised peripheral blood. The rearrangement joins TRBV11-3 to TRBJ2-1, with TRBD2 identical over 7 bases. The CDR3 DNA reads TGTGCCAGCAGTTCCCGCGGCGGGAGCCCCCACAATGAGCAGTTCTTC. Translation: CASSSRGGSPHNEQFF.